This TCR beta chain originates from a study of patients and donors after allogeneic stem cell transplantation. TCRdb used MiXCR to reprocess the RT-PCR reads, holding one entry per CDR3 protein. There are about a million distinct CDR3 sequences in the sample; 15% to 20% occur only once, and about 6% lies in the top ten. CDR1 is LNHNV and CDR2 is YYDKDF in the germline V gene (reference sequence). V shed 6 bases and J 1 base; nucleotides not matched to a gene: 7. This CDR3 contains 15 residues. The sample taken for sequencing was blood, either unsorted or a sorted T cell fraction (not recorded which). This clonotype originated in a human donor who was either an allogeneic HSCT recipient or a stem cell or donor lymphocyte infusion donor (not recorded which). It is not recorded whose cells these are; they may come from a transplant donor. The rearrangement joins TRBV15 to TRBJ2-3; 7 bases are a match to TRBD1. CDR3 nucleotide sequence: TGTGCCACCAGTTACAGGGGTTTGGGCACAGATACGCAGTATTTT. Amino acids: CATSYRGLGTDTQYF.